This TCR beta chain derives from a study of T cell repertoires in cytomegalovirus infection (dated by TCRdb to between 2017 and 2020). Study-wide context: Alongside well-studied HLA-B-restricted epitopes, the peptide stimulations were aimed at recently identified HLA-C-restricted CMV epitopes, whose presentation resists viral immunomodulation. The HLA type of each donor mattered for the analysis, because public TCR beta signatures pointed to carriage of CMV infection along with the matching HLA type. General study outcomes and caveats: The ex vivo response was dominated by HLA-C-restricted CMV-specific TCR beta clonotypes, which also provided the single most frequent clonotype in two of eight donors. In both this cohort and an independent 352-donor cohort, the cumulative frequency of public TCR beta family members distinguished carriers of CMV infection plus the relevant HLA type.

This clonotype has at least ten counts. Its target antigen remains unknown. No quality values exist for individual bases; no much larger clone is one base distant. This sample's treatment or condition label indicates: in vitro stimulation with specific CMV peptide epitopes to enrich CMV-specific T cells. This sample was sequenced with an Illumina HiSeq 1500. TCRdb trimmed public reads at Q25 via fastp, called clones via MiXCR and kept in-frame beta chains. Every distinct CDR3 protein forms one entry, paired with its most common genes and DNA. In all, the sample holds around 71,000 distinct CDR3 sequences, and approximately 22% of those were seen once. 55% to 75% of the sample belongs to the ten largest clones. V was cut back by 4 bases and J by 0 bases, leaving a gap of 12 bases between them. The germline V gene encodes CDR1 SGHVS and CDR2 FQNEAQ. The CDR3, from cysteine to phenylalanine, totals 15 residues. The entry retains the CDR3 DNA only, 45 bases that are in frame from base 1.

This clonotype originated in a human donor in good health (CMV status not recorded). Some clones in this sample may be carry-over from other donors' samples. Rearrangement joined TRBV7-8 to TRBJ1-1, with a tentative D gene TRBD1 over 5 matching bases. Specimen: CD8+ T cells from cultured PBMCs, collected from culture after CMV antigen stimulation. For the CDR3, the sequence is CASSSSTALNTEAFF. The nucleotides read TGTGCCAGCAGCTCCTCGACAGCATTGAACACTGAAGCTTTCTTT.